This TCR beta chain was obtained from a study of blood T cell repertoires in COVID-19. In the study's own analysis: How many nucleated cells were present was estimated from reference gene primer amplification. Produced via immunoSEQ multiplex PCR; TCRdb's table is partial and in-frame only. V, J and clone size reflect that table, while D and trimming were determined from the DNA. Of 200,000 to 250,000 clones in the sample, 85% to 90% are singletons; the top ten hold around 1.3%. Adults between roughly 18 and 89 years of age took part from under 25 US areas. This CDR3 region has 15 residues. CDR1 and CDR2 from the germline V gene are SGDLS and YYNGEE. V was pared by 4 bases and J by 1 base, with 14 bases between. This clone was detected only once.

Material for sequencing was PBMCs or T cells enriched from blood (not recorded which). This TCR was recovered from a man aged 25 to 40 who had recovered from COVID-19. This rearrangement joins TRBV9 to TRBJ2-5; D possibly corresponds to TRBD1 (6 bases). CDR3 coding DNA: TGTGCCAGCAGCCCCCGACAGGACCGCCAAGAGACCCAGTACTTC. Protein: CASSPRQDRQETQYF.